The T cell receptor (beta chain) described here comes from a study of shared clonotypes between healthy human individuals. Study information: Donors, aged 18 to 49, were a couple of women and a few men.

Produced via immunoSEQ multiplex PCR; TCRdb's table is partial and in-frame only. Found here are about 380,000 clones, roughly 96% of them singletons; the top ten hold 0.32%. The CDR3 runs to 11 residues. V gave up 5 bases and J gave up 5 bases, with 10 bases separating them. CDR1 and CDR2 (germline): GTSNPN, SVGIG (reference sequence). This chain joins TRBV30 and TRBJ2-7, with TRBD1 as a possible D gene (5 bases). The TCR sequence derives from a man under 40 in good health. Sequencing was carried out using memory CD8+ T cells sorted from blood. Subset given: CD45RO+ cells pooled with CCR7-negative TemRA cells. CDR3 nucleotides: TGTGCCTGGGCCAGGGTTAACGAGCAGTACTTC. It yields the protein CAWARVNEQYF.